What follows are 10 T cell receptor beta chains derived from one specimen sequenced in a study of beta chain features in type 1 diabetes. TCRB transcripts that were expressed got sequenced, as all of the isolated RNA had been reverse transcribed. Sequencing used immunoSEQ multiplex PCR; TCRdb keeps in-frame clones, though not all of them. This sample has some 360,000 clones, with over 8.5% found just once. What these receptors recognize is not known. Study-wide findings and caveats: Shortening that was moderate but significant affected the TCRB CDR3s of Type 1 diabetes patients in all four CD4+ subsets.

Sequenced input: central memory CD4+ T cells from blood. The receptors were sampled from a man aged 25 to 40 with type 1 diabetes.

The chain links TRBV6-5 to TRBJ1-2; no firm D call. Looked up from germline, CDR1 is MNHEY and CDR2 is SVGAGI. V lost 7 bases, J lost 4 bases, and 16 bases lay in between. CDR3 length equals 14 residues. The CDR3 is CASILSKAGYGYTF. CDR3 bases: TGTGCCAGCATCTTGTCCAAAGCGGGCTATGGCTACACCTTC.

This clone has only a few counts. The rearrangement joins TRBV7-2 to TRBJ2-5; D assignment may be TRBD1 or TRBD2 (7 bases each). The length of the CDR3 is 16 residues. Germline V gives CDR1 SGHTA, CDR2 FQGNSA. V dropped 5 bases and J dropped 1 base, with 17 bases sitting between them. The CDR3 region is CASSPQGGGGQETQYF. The CDR3 DNA follows: TGTGCCAGCAGCCCGCAGGGGGGCGGGGGCCAAGAGACCCAGTACTTC.

This clone has more than one count but fewer than ten. The rearrangement joins TRBV6-5 to TRBJ2-1, with 13 positions matching TRBD2. The V gene end was trimmed by 2 bases and the J gene end by 8 bases; junction bases not matched to a gene: 3. This CDR3 region has 15 residues. Germline lookup yields CDR1 MNHEY and CDR2 SVGAGI. The CDR3 protein is CASSYGLAGVYEQFF. Here the CDR3 DNA reads TGTGCCAGCAGTTACGGACTAGCGGGAGTATATGAGCAGTTCTTC.

This chain links TRBV5-6 with TRBJ2-1; 9 nucleotides match TRBD1. CDR1 is SGHDT and CDR2 is YYEEEE in the germline V gene. J was trimmed by 7 bases and V by 4 bases; bases with no gene match: 6. The CDR3 length is 14 residues. The CDR3 nucleotides are TGTGCCAGCAGCCTCGGGACAGGGAATAATGAGCAGTTCTTC. This gives the protein CASSLGTGNNEQFF.

The J gene is TRBJ2-5, the V gene TRBV4-2, with 7 nucleotides matching TRBD1. Looked up from germline, CDR1 is LGHNA and CDR2 is YNFKEQ. The CDR3 sequence is 13 residues long. V trimming: 4 bases; J trimming: 6 bases; junction bases outside the gene matches: 5. CDR3 in DNA: TGTGCCAGCAGCCTAAGACAGGGAAAGACCCAGTACTTC. This codes for CASSLRQGKTQYF.

The rearrangement uses TRBV7-9 and TRBJ2-1, with a weak D call TRBD2 (6 bases). The CDR3 runs 13 residues. V lost 8 bases to trimming and J lost 8 bases, with 16 bases between them. Per the germline V gene, CDR1 is SEHNR and CDR2 is FQNEAQ (reference sequence). Written as DNA, the CDR3 is TGTGCCAGCGGGCGGGGAGGAGAACATGAGCAGTTCTTC. It codes for CASGRGGEHEQFF. Complete variable domain (other parts from reference TRBV7-9 and TRBJ2-1): DTGVSQNPRHKITKRGQNVTFRCDPISEHNRLYWYRQTLGQGPEFLTYFQNEAQLEKSRLLSDRFSAERPKGSFSTLEIQRTEQGDSAMYLCASGRGGEHEQFFGPGTRLTVL.

V and J are TRBV19 and TRBJ2-7; the match to TRBD1 covers 8 bases. The V gene end was trimmed by 2 bases and the J gene end by 6 bases; junction bases not matched to a gene: 12. The germline V gene has CDR1 LNHDA and CDR2 SQIVND (reference sequence). The CDR3 runs 16 residues. CDR3 residues: CASSINGQGARSEQYF. The DNA for the CDR3 is TGTGCCAGTAGTATAAACGGGCAGGGGGCCCGGAGCGAGCAGTACTTC.

V and J are TRBV5-4 and TRBJ2-1; TRBD1 might be the D (5 bases). Trimming took 4 bases from V and 5 from J, leaving 13 bases between them. This CDR3 contains 14 residues. Looked up from germline, CDR1 is SGHNT and CDR2 is YYREEE (reference sequence). The CDR3 DNA is TGTGCCAGCAGCCCCATGGGGCAGAACAATGAGCAGTTCTTC. Translating gives CASSPMGQNNEQFF.

The chain combines TRBV6-5 with TRBJ1-5, with 7 bases lining up with TRBD1. With 7 bases clipped from V and 3 bases from J, the junction kept 6 bases outside the gene matches. The CDR3 spans 14 residues. Germline V gene sequence: CDR1 MNHEY, CDR2 SVGAGI. The CDR3 here is CASTGTDYNQPQHF. The CDR3 DNA sequence: TGTGCCAGCACGGGGACAGACTACAATCAGCCCCAGCATTTT.

This clone was detected only a few times. CDR3: CASSIELSVEQYF. The DNA of the CDR3 is TGTGCCAGTAGTATAGAACTGTCGGTAGAGCAGTACTTC. V usage is TRBV19 and J usage is TRBJ2-7; D is unclear. The CDR3 sequence is 13 residues long. With 0 bases removed from V and 7 bases from J, the gap between germline ends came to 10 bases. The germline CDR1 and CDR2 sequences are LNHDA and SQIVND (reference sequence).